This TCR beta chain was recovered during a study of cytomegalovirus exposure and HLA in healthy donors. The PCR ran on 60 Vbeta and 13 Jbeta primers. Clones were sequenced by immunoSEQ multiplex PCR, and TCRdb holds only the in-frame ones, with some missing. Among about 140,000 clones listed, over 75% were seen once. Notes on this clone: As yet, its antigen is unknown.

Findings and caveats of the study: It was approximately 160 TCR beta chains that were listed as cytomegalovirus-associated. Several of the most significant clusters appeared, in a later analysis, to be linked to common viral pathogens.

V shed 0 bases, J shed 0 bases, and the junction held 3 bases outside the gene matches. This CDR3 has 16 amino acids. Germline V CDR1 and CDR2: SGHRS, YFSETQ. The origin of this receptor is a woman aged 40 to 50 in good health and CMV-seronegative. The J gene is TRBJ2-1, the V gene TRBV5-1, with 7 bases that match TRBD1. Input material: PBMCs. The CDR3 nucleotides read TGCGCCAGCAGCTTGGGCCCAGGGGGCTCCTACAATGAGCAGTTCTTC. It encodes CASSLGPGGSYNEQFF.